The present T cell receptor beta chain was sequenced within a study of T cell responses to AZD1222 COVID-19 vaccine (dated by TCRdb to the early 2020s). For the wider study: AZD1222 recipients whose second dose came at about 4 weeks and those whose second dose came at about 12 weeks were combined into one group, since spike-specific TCR depth and breadth did not differ between the two schedules. TCR sequencing was performed for about 250 trial participants, of whom roughly 200 were given two doses of AZD1222 and approximately 25 were given two doses of MenACWY control vaccine. Enrollment into the trials was organized by age into subgroups of 18-55, 56-69 and 70-plus years, and those subgroups contained 148, 28 and 57 TCR-sequenced participants, respectively. Here is what the overall study found, with its caveats: Because no day 14 peak-response samples were available, repertoires were characterized only after the peak T cell response. In the small 56-69-year group, the increase in depth fell short of significance, most likely because of low power. Nearly half of unique spike-specific TCRs reportedly recognized epitopes outside regions mutated in the B.1.351 and B.1.1.7 variants. Only six AZD1222 recipients were SARS-CoV-2 seropositive at baseline, limiting conclusions about previously exposed vaccinees. A significant rise in spike-specific TCR breadth and depth was observed after two AZD1222 doses relative to day 0 and relative to MenACWY recipients. Participants were mostly white British and included more females than males, and it was suggested by the authors that clonal diversity may have been underestimated. The whole spike protein was spanned by vaccine-associated CD4 TCRs, and dominant responses were seen in regions 160-218 and 743-854.

In the paper's terms, the time point label means: baseline before first vaccination. Vaccinee samples were obtained from the UK trials COV001 and COV002, which included a single-blind randomized controlled phase 2/3 trial of AZD1222 (ChAdOx1 nCoV-19) in healthy adults. For TCRbeta chain sequencing, PBMC samples from trial participants were taken at day 0 and at day 28 after the second dose. Of note for this clone: Its antigen target is currently unknown. No base qualities exist here, and no much larger clone lies one base off it.

Inclusive of the bounding cysteine and phenylalanine, the CDR3 is 14 residues long. Of the read, only the CDR3 DNA is kept; its 42 bases are in frame from base 1. CDR1 SGHRS and CDR2 YFSETQ are derived from the germline V gene. V lost 4 bases and J lost 6 bases; the stretch between them is 14 bases long. The CDR3 regions of human TCRbeta chains were analyzed by immunosequencing. The study's own analysis went as follows. TCRs in the repertoires were matched against a reference library of SARS-CoV-2-specific TCRs that had been generated with the MIRA antigen-specificity platform. Breadth was defined as the fraction of unique TCRs that were SARS-CoV-2-associated. Depth was defined as the fraction of total T cells that were SARS-CoV-2-associated. Each spike-specific TCR was assigned to its reactive spike region and to a CD4 or CD8 class using the MIRA data. Log10-transformed breadth and depth values were compared by one-way ANOVA with Sidak's multiple comparisons tests. Drawn from immuneACCESS, this table holds only the in-frame rearrangements with V and J called that TCRdb kept. Clones are partly lost; checked studies trace under half to an unresolved V gene and leave the rest unexplained. The D gene and trimming were derived from the DNA, and the V and J assignments and clone size from that table. The table for this sample lists about 120,000 clones; 85% to 90% of them were counted only once. The top ten hold 8.4% of the sample.

Rearrangement joined TRBV5-1 to TRBJ2-1, with TRBD2 as a weak D call on 7 bases. The source of this sequence is an adult in good health. The sample here was peripheral blood, taken on day 0 of AZD1222 vaccination. The CDR3 reads CASSPRGASNEQFF. DNA sequence: TGCGCCAGCAGCCCCCGGGGGGCTAGCAATGAGCAGTTCTTC.